The rows below give T cell receptor beta chains drawn from one sample of a study of blood T cell repertoires in COVID-19. Some clones are missing from TCRdb's copy, which holds only in-frame ones; the method was immunoSEQ multiplex PCR. The data show roughly 230,000 clones, roughly 87% seen once. Specimen: peripheral blood. The receptors derive from a woman between 40 and 55 years old who had recovered from COVID-19. Both conserved end residues are part of each CDR3. The order of the fields is V gene, D gene, clone size, J gene, CDR3 protein, CDR3 DNA. D genes are given only for firm matches. Some rows mark clone size as missing; the rest say once, few, many or name a class of expanded clone.

V gene: TRBV19
D gene: TRBD2
clone size: NA
J gene: TRBJ2-1
CDR3 protein: CASSTDGLAGNNEQFF
CDR3 DNA: TGTGCCAGTAGTACTGACGGACTAGCGGGTAACAATGAGCAGTTCTTC

V gene: TRBV11-2
D gene: TRBD2
clone size: NA
J gene: TRBJ2-1
CDR3 protein: CASSLGLRGFEDEQFF
CDR3 DNA: TGTGCCAGCAGCTTAGGTTTGCGGGGGTTTGAGGATGAGCAGTTCTTC

V gene: TRBV7-9
D gene: TRBD2
clone size: NA
J gene: TRBJ2-2
CDR3 protein: CASSSSRAGGRTGELFF
CDR3 DNA: TGTGCCAGCAGCTCCTCTCGAGCGGGGGGGCGAACCGGGGAGCTGTTTTTT

V gene: TRBV3-1/TRBV3-2
D gene: TRBD1
clone size: NA
J gene: TRBJ2-7
CDR3 protein: CASSPGTGPDYEQYF
CDR3 DNA: TGTGCCAGCAGCCCAGGGACAGGCCCTGACTACGAGCAGTACTTC

V gene: TRBV28
D gene: NA
clone size: NA
J gene: TRBJ2-1
CDR3 protein: CASSLSGNEQFF
CDR3 DNA: TGTGCCAGCAGTTTATCGGGCAATGAGCAGTTCTTC

V gene: TRBV19
D gene: NA
clone size: NA
J gene: TRBJ2-2
CDR3 protein: CASSIQGFGELFF
CDR3 DNA: TGTGCCAGTAGTATACAGGGATTCGGGGAGCTGTTTTTT

V gene: TRBV4-1
D gene: TRBD2
clone size: NA
J gene: TRBJ2-3
CDR3 protein: CASSRTLAGGRSDTQYF
CDR3 DNA: TGCGCCAGCAGCCGGACCCTAGCGGGAGGTCGGTCAGATACGCAGTATTTT

V gene: TRBV25-1
D gene: NA
clone size: NA
J gene: TRBJ1-5
CDR3 protein: CASSESGGENQPQHF
CDR3 DNA: TGTGCCAGCAGTGAATCCGGAGGGGAGAATCAGCCCCAGCATTTT

V gene: TRBV28
D gene: NA
clone size: NA
J gene: TRBJ1-4
CDR3 protein: CASSSGEATNEKLFF
CDR3 DNA: TGTGCCAGCAGTTCGGGGGAGGCAACTAATGAAAAACTGTTTTTT

V gene: TRBV14
D gene: NA
clone size: NA
J gene: TRBJ2-5
CDR3 protein: CASSPLNDQETQYF
CDR3 DNA: TGTGCCAGCAGCCCCCTAAACGACCAAGAGACCCAGTACTTC

V gene: TRBV23-1
D gene: NA
clone size: NA
J gene: TRBJ2-7
CDR3 protein: CASSLQPFSRGGDIYEQYF
CDR3 DNA: TGCGCCAGCAGCCTTCAACCCTTTTCGAGGGGGGGGGACATATACGAGCAGTACTTC

V gene: TRBV6-5
D gene: TRBD1
clone size: few
J gene: TRBJ1-3
CDR3 protein: CASSYGDRTEGNTIYF
CDR3 DNA: TGTGCCAGCAGTTACGGGGACAGGACTGAAGGAAACACCATATATTTT

V gene: TRBV5-1
D gene: TRBD2
clone size: NA
J gene: TRBJ2-2
CDR3 protein: CASSGLAGPNTGELFF
CDR3 DNA: TGCGCCAGCAGCGGATTAGCGGGGCCGAACACCGGGGAGCTGTTTTTT

V gene: TRBV6-5
D gene: NA
clone size: NA
J gene: TRBJ1-2
CDR3 protein: CASTILGLNYGYTF
CDR3 DNA: TGTGCCAGCACTATACTGGGACTCAACTATGGCTACACCTTC

V gene: TRBV5-1
D gene: NA
clone size: NA
J gene: TRBJ1-4
CDR3 protein: CASSLLRGATNEKLFF
CDR3 DNA: TGCGCCAGCAGCTTGTTACGGGGGGCAACTAATGAAAAACTGTTTTTT

V gene: TRBV3-1/TRBV3-2
D gene: NA
clone size: NA
J gene: TRBJ2-4
CDR3 protein: CASSPLRSAKNIQYF
CDR3 DNA: TGTGCCAGCAGCCCCCTCCGGAGCGCCAAAAACATTCAGTACTTC

V gene: TRBV11-2
D gene: NA
clone size: NA
J gene: TRBJ2-5
CDR3 protein: CASSFLQGEETQYF
CDR3 DNA: TGTGCCAGCAGCTTCCTACAGGGTGAAGAGACCCAGTACTTC

V gene: TRBV7-9
D gene: NA
clone size: NA
J gene: TRBJ1-2
CDR3 protein: CASSRAYGYTF
CDR3 DNA: TGTGCCAGCAGCCGAGCCTATGGCTACACCTTC

V gene: TRBV27
D gene: NA
clone size: once
J gene: TRBJ2-7
CDR3 protein: CASSSGASYEQYF
CDR3 DNA: TGTGCCAGCAGTTCTGGGGCCTCCTACGAGCAGTACTTC

V gene: TRBV2
D gene: TRBD1
clone size: NA
J gene: TRBJ1-2
CDR3 protein: CASSVLDRVSFDGYTF
CDR3 DNA: TGTGCCAGCAGTGTTCTGGACAGGGTCTCTTTCGATGGCTACACCTTC

V gene: TRBV19
D gene: TRBD1
clone size: NA
J gene: TRBJ1-6
CDR3 protein: CASSRKRQGVNSPLHF
CDR3 DNA: TGTGCCAGTAGTCGAAAGAGACAGGGCGTTAATTCACCCCTCCACTTT

V gene: TRBV2
D gene: NA
clone size: few
J gene: TRBJ1-1
CDR3 protein: CASSVDGGNTEAFF
CDR3 DNA: TGTGCCAGCAGTGTTGACGGGGGGAACACTGAAGCTTTCTTT

V gene: TRBV3-1/TRBV3-2
D gene: TRBD2
clone size: NA
J gene: TRBJ2-7
CDR3 protein: CASSIGLDYEQYF
CDR3 DNA: TGTGCCAGCAGCATCGGACTAGACTACGAGCAGTACTTC

V gene: TRBV5-1
D gene: TRBD1
clone size: NA
J gene: TRBJ2-3
CDR3 protein: CASSYLRDRQHTDTQYF
CDR3 DNA: TGCGCCAGCAGCTACCTCCGGGACAGACAACACACAGATACGCAGTATTTT

V gene: TRBV7-9
D gene: NA
clone size: NA
J gene: TRBJ2-2
CDR3 protein: CASSLSQVGELFF
CDR3 DNA: TGTGCCAGCAGCTTATCACAAGTCGGGGAGCTGTTTTTT

V gene: TRBV5-4
D gene: NA
clone size: NA
J gene: TRBJ2-1
CDR3 protein: CASSPRLGSNNEQFF
CDR3 DNA: TGTGCCAGCAGCCCGAGACTAGGGAGTAACAATGAGCAGTTCTTC

V gene: TRBV24-1
D gene: TRBD1
clone size: NA
J gene: TRBJ1-2
CDR3 protein: CATSGDRGGYTF
CDR3 DNA: TGTGCCACCAGTGGGGACAGGGGTGGCTACACCTTC

V gene: TRBV7-6
D gene: TRBD1
clone size: once
J gene: TRBJ1-4
CDR3 protein: CASSLFGTANEKLFF
CDR3 DNA: TGTGCCAGCAGCTTATTCGGGACAGCTAATGAAAAACTGTTTTTT

V gene: TRBV2
D gene: TRBD1
clone size: NA
J gene: TRBJ2-5
CDR3 protein: CASSGPPGTVRQETQYF
CDR3 DNA: TGTGCCAGCAGTGGGCCCCCCGGGACAGTCCGCCAAGAGACCCAGTACTTC

V gene: TRBV2
D gene: TRBD2
clone size: NA
J gene: TRBJ2-1
CDR3 protein: CASSETTSGIINERFF
CDR3 DNA: TGTGCCAGCAGTGAAACGACTAGCGGGATAATTAATGAGCGGTTCTTC

V gene: TRBV5-5
D gene: NA
clone size: NA
J gene: TRBJ2-7
CDR3 protein: CASSFRGDGGSSYEQYF
CDR3 DNA: TGTGCCAGCAGTTTCCGGGGAGACGGGGGTTCCTCCTACGAGCAGTACTTC

V gene: TRBV27
D gene: TRBD1
clone size: once
J gene: TRBJ2-7
CDR3 protein: CASSLYLGQAYEQYF
CDR3 DNA: TGTGCCAGCAGTTTATACCTTGGACAGGCCTACGAGCAGTACTTC

V gene: TRBV29-1
D gene: NA
clone size: NA
J gene: TRBJ1-3
CDR3 protein: CSFVGPYSGNTIYF
CDR3 DNA: TGCAGCTTCGTGGGCCCTTACTCTGGAAACACCATATATTTT

V gene: TRBV10-3
D gene: NA
clone size: NA
J gene: TRBJ2-3
CDR3 protein: CASRDSHEFVTDTQYF
CDR3 DNA: TGTGCCAGCCGGGACTCCCACGAGTTTGTCACAGATACGCAGTATTTT

V gene: TRBV6-5
D gene: NA
clone size: NA
J gene: TRBJ2-7
CDR3 protein: CASSYSAGQEYEQYF
CDR3 DNA: TGTGCCAGCAGTTACTCAGCGGGACAGGAATACGAGCAGTACTTC

V gene: TRBV6-5
D gene: NA
clone size: NA
J gene: TRBJ2-5
CDR3 protein: CASRDYHQETQYF
CDR3 DNA: TGTGCCAGCAGGGACTACCACCAAGAGACCCAGTACTTC

V gene: TRBV6-2/TRBV6-3
D gene: TRBD2
clone size: once
J gene: TRBJ2-3
CDR3 protein: CASSFLAGSTDTQYF
CDR3 DNA: TGTGCCAGCAGCTTTCTAGCGGGGAGCACAGATACGCAGTATTTT

V gene: TRBV7-2
D gene: NA
clone size: NA
J gene: TRBJ2-6
CDR3 protein: CASEYSPQANVLTF
CDR3 DNA: TGTGCCAGCGAATATTCGCCACAGGCCAACGTCCTGACTTTC

V gene: TRBV7-9
D gene: TRBD1
clone size: once
J gene: TRBJ2-5
CDR3 protein: CASSPGTGGTQYF
CDR3 DNA: TGTGCCAGCAGCCCCGGGACAGGGGGTACCCAGTACTTC